This T cell receptor (beta chain) was profiled in a study of T-cell reconstitution after alpha-beta-depleted transplantation in children. This CDR3 region has 15 residues. With V trimmed by 3 bases and J by 5 bases, 8 bases remained unmatched. The V gene's germline CDR1 is KGHSH and CDR2 LQKENI. This clonotype showed up many times. Preparation of the TCRbeta library was carried out with unique molecular identifiers. In TCRdb, the PCR reads were re-called with MiXCR into one record per CDR3 protein. The sample has more than 60,000 distinct CDR3 sequences, 6% to 8.5% seen once. The receptor was derived from a human donor who donated a stem cell graft to a child with acute lymphoblastic leukemia. Sample: PBMCs from the stem cell graft donor, taken from the stem cell graft. The chain carries TRBV18 and TRBJ2-7, with TRBD1 matching 9 bases. CDR3 DNA: TGTGCCAGCTCACCTTGGGACAGGGTGACGAACGAGCAGTACTTC. Amino acids: CASSPWDRVTNEQYF.